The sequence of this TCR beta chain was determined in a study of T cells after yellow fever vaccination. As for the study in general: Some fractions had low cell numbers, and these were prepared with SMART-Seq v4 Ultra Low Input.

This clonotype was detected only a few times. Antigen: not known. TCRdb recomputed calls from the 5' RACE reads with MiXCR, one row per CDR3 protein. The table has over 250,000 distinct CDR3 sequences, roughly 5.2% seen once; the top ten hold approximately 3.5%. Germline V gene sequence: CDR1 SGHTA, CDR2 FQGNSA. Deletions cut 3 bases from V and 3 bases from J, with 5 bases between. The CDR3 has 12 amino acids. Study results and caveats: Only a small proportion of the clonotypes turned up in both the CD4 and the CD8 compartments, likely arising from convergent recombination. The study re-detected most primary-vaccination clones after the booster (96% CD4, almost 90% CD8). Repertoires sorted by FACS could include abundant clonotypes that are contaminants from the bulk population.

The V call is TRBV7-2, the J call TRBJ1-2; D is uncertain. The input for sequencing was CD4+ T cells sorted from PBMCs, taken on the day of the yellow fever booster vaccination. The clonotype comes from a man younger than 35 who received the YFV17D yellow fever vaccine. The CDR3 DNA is TGTGCCAGCAGCTTTTGGGACTATGGCTACACCTTC. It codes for CASSFWDYGYTF.